This passage covers 29 T cell receptor beta chains from one sample sequenced in a study of human CD8 memory T cell subsets. Libraries of TCR beta chains were produced by 5' RACE (UMI-labeled). No DNA is given; TCRdb re-called the 5' RACE reads and lists each CDR3 protein once. The sample table sets out about 10,000 distinct CDR3 sequences. The specimen was CD8+ T cells from PBMCs. These TCRs come from a human donor in good health.

The rearrangement uses TRBV27 and TRBJ2-7; TCRdb's D call of TRBD1 is untestable without DNA. There are 14 residues in the CDR3. Germline-derived CDR1 and CDR2 are MNHEY and SMNVEV (reference sequence). CDR3 sequence: CASSLGRGDSEQYF.

The chain joins TRBV11-2 to TRBJ1-5. The CDR3 length is 13 residues. The germline V gene has CDR1 SGHAT and CDR2 FQNNGV. CDR3 loop: CASSLNGYQPQHF.

The V and J genes are TRBV7-9 and TRBJ1-1. This CDR3 is 14 amino acids long. Per the germline V gene, CDR1 is SEHNR and CDR2 is FQNEAQ (reference sequence). The CDR3 is CASSLDGSRTEAFF.

This chain connects TRBV2 to TRBJ2-2; with no DNA, the TCRdb D assignment of TRBD2 cannot be verified. Germline-derived CDR1 and CDR2 are SNHLY and FYNNEI. The CDR3 has 15 residues. CDR3 protein: CAIVSSGSITGELFF.

V and J are TRBV4-3 and TRBJ1-1. The CDR3 contains 16 residues. The germline CDR1 and CDR2 sequences are LGHNA and YSLEER. CDR3: CASSQGGGGRNTEAFF.

This rearrangement joins TRBV6-5 to TRBJ2-3; TCRdb's D call of TRBD1 is untestable without DNA. The CDR3 totals 14 residues. Germline assignment: CDR1 MNHEY and CDR2 SVGAGI. This CDR3 is CASSYRQGSDTQYF.

The chain carries TRBV30 and TRBJ2-7; absent DNA, TCRdb's TRBD1 call cannot be checked. This CDR3 contains 13 residues. The germline CDR1 and CDR2 sequences are GTSNPN and SVGIG (reference sequence). The CDR3 is CAWSGGKGYEQYF.

The CDR3: CASSYSIRGSYTF. The chain uses TRBV6-5 and TRBJ1-2; TCRdb indicates TRBD1, and absent DNA this call remains unverified. The length of the CDR3 is 13 residues. CDR1 and CDR2 (germline): MNHEY, SVGAGI.

V and J are TRBV7-2 and TRBJ2-7; without DNA, the TCRdb call of TRBD1 cannot be checked. This CDR3 is built from 14 residues. Germline-derived CDR1 and CDR2 are SGHTA and FQGNSA. The CDR3 here is CASSLSAGNYEQYF.

Considering frequency, this clonotype is medium-sized. The CDR3 reads CASRPTQGGGTEAFF. The chain has TRBV7-9 and TRBJ1-1; TCRdb gives TRBD1 as the D gene, but with no DNA this cannot be confirmed. Germline values: CDR1 SEHNR, CDR2 FQNEAQ (reference sequence). The CDR3 consists of 15 residues.

The chain recombines TRBV2 with TRBJ2-2; TCRdb picks TRBD2, but there is no DNA to check that call. This CDR3 is 18 amino acids long. Germline loops: CDR1 SNHLY, CDR2 FYNNEI. CDR3 amino acids: CASSERRLAGPNTGELFF.

J is TRBJ1-2 and V is TRBV29-1; TCRdb gives TRBD1 as the D gene, but with no DNA this cannot be confirmed. The germline V gene encodes CDR1 SQVTM and CDR2 ANQGSEA. The CDR3 is made up of 14 amino acids. This chain's CDR3 is CSVVGRPDPAGYTF.

The gene calls are TRBV27 and TRBJ1-1. CDR3 size: 13 residues. Germline assignment: CDR1 MNHEY and CDR2 SMNVEV (reference sequence). The CDR3 sequence is CASSFSMNTEAFF.

This chain links TRBV3-1 with TRBJ2-1. The V gene's germline CDR1 is LGHDT and CDR2 YNNKEL (reference sequence). This CDR3 contains 13 residues. Here the CDR3 reads CASSHKSWNEQFF.

The chain employs TRBV7-6 and TRBJ2-1; the D call from TCRdb, TRBD2, cannot be confirmed without DNA. Germline lookup yields CDR1 SGHVS and CDR2 FNYEAQ. This CDR3 region has 16 residues. The CDR3 reads CASSLGTSGSGDEQFF.

The chain links TRBV27 to TRBJ1-5; with no DNA, the TCRdb D assignment of TRBD1 cannot be verified. The CDR3 is 14 amino acids. Looked up from germline, CDR1 is MNHEY and CDR2 is SMNVEV (reference sequence). The CDR3 is CASSQRQGNQPQHF.

CDR3 amino acids: CASSPDGRNPYEQYF. V usage is TRBV16 and J usage is TRBJ2-7. Germline assignment: CDR1 KGHSY and CDR2 FQNENV. This CDR3 has 15 amino acids.

The chain has TRBV29-1 and TRBJ2-1; TCRdb outputs TRBD2, but without DNA this stays unchecked. The CDR3 runs to 14 residues. The V gene's germline CDR1 is SQVTM and CDR2 ANQGSEA. The CDR3 is CSGRDGTRSNEQFF.

The CDR3: CASSQDGGTQYF. The chain carries TRBV4-3 and TRBJ2-3; TCRdb gives TRBD1 as the D gene, but with no DNA this cannot be confirmed. This CDR3 contains 12 residues. Per the germline V gene, CDR1 is LGHNA and CDR2 is YSLEER.

The genes are TRBV28 and TRBJ1-2; the TCRdb call, TRBD1, lacks DNA for checking. The CDR3 covers 16 residues. Germline V gives CDR1 MDHEN, CDR2 SYDVKM. The CDR3 reads CASSLPPGGAYYGYTF.

CDR3 amino acids: CAISESMAARGYNEQFF. The V gene is TRBV10-3, the J gene TRBJ2-1; absent DNA, TCRdb's TRBD1 call cannot be checked. The CDR3 is made up of 17 amino acids. In germline, CDR1 is ENHRY, CDR2 SYGVKD.

The rearrangement joins TRBV20-1 to TRBJ2-7; the D call from TCRdb, TRBD2, cannot be confirmed without DNA. Germline CDR1 reads DFQATT; CDR2 reads SNEGSKA (reference sequence). The CDR3 loop spans 14 amino acids. The chain's CDR3 is CSARPQRVLYEQYF.

The rearrangement uses TRBV19 and TRBJ2-1; the D call of TRBD1 rests on TCRdb alone, since no DNA is present to check it. This CDR3 has 15 amino acids. Germline CDR1 and CDR2: LNHDA and SQIVND (reference sequence). CDR3 amino acids: CASSMFPPGMNEQFF.

The gene calls are TRBV7-9 and TRBJ1-1. The CDR3 runs to 15 residues. Germline V gives CDR1 SEHNR, CDR2 FQNEAQ (reference sequence). The CDR3: CASSLARPSNTEAFF. Full variable domain (remainder filled in from reference TRBV7-9 and TRBJ1-1): DTGVSQNPRHKITKRGQNVTFRCDPISEHNRLYWYRQTLGQGPEFLTYFQNEAQLEKSRLLSDRFSAERPKGSFSTLEIQRTEQGDSAMYLCASSLARPSNTEAFFGQGTRLTVV.

This chain uses TRBV4-1 with TRBJ2-7; there is no DNA to check the TCRdb D call of TRBD1. The CDR3 contains 16 residues. CDR1 and CDR2 from the germline V gene are MGHRA and YSYEKL. CDR3 region: CASSQLSGPNAHEQYF.

V is TRBV6-5 and J is TRBJ2-2; TCRdb lists TRBD1, though no DNA is available to test this call. Germline values: CDR1 MNHEY, CDR2 SVGAGI. The CDR3 loop spans 16 amino acids. The CDR3 here is CASSYSGGRITGELFF.

The chain combines TRBV12-3 or TRBV12-4 with TRBJ1-1; the D gene TCRdb calls, TRBD1, cannot be checked with no DNA. The CDR3 sequence is 15 residues long. The CDR3 protein is CASSLPSGGGTEAFF.

The gene calls are TRBV20-1 and TRBJ1-5; the D call of TRBD1 rests on TCRdb alone, since no DNA is present to check it. Germline lookup yields CDR1 DFQATT and CDR2 SNEGSKA (reference sequence). The CDR3 has 14 amino acids. The CDR3 sequence: CSASTTQEHQPQHF.

This rearrangement joins TRBV6-2 or TRBV6-3 to TRBJ2-3. The CDR3 runs 11 residues. The germline gives CDR1 MNHEY, CDR2 SVGEGT. The CDR3 here is CASTKRDTQYF.